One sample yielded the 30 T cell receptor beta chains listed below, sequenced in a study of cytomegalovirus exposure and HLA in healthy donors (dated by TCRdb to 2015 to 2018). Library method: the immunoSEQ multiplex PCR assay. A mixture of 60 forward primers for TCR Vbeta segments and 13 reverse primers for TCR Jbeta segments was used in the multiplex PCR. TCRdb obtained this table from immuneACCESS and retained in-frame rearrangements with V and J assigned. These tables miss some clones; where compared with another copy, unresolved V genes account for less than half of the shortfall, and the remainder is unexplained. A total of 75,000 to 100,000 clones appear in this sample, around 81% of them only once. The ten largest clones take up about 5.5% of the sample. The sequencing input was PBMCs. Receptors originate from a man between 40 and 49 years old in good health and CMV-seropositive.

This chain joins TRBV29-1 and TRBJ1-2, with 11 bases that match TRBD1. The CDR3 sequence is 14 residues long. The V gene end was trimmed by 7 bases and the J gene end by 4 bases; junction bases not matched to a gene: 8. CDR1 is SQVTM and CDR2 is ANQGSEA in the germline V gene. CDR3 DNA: TGCAGCGCCCAAAGGGGACAGGGGGGCTATGGCTACACCTTC. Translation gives CSAQRGQGGYGYTF.

The CDR3 DNA is TGTGCCAGCAGCCCACCATCGGTTAGACAGTATGCGGCTTTCTTT. It is translated as CASSPPSVRQYAAFF. The V and J genes are TRBV28 and TRBJ1-1; D possibly corresponds to TRBD1 (5 bases). V was pared by 6 bases and J by 11 bases, with 25 bases between. CDR1 is MDHEN, CDR2 SYDVKM, per germline. This CDR3 has 15 amino acids.

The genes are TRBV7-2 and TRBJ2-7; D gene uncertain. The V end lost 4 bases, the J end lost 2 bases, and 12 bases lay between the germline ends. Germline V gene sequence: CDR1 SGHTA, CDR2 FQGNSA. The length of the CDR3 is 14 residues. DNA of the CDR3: TGTGCCAGCAGCTCGCAGAACCCCCCCTACGAGCAGTACTTC. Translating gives CASSSQNPPYEQYF. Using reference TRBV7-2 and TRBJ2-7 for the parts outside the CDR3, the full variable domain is GAGVSQSPSNKVTEKGKDVELRCDPISGHTALYWYRQSLGQGLEFLIYFQGNSAPDKSGLPSDRFSAERTGGSVSTLTIQRTQQEDSAVYLCASSSQNPPYEQYFGPGTRLTVT.

CDR3 DNA: TGCAGCGTCGGACAGTCGAGCTCCTACGAGCAGTACTTC. It encodes CSVGQSSSYEQYF. The chain combines TRBV29-1 with TRBJ2-7; tentatively, D is TRBD1 (6 bases). Germline loops: CDR1 SQVTM, CDR2 ANQGSEA. Deletions cut 6 bases from V and 0 bases from J, with 12 bases between. The CDR3 length is 13 residues.

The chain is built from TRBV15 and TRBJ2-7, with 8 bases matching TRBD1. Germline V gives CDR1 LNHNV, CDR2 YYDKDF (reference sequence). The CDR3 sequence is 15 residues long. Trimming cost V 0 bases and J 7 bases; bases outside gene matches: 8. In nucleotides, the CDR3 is TGTGCCACCAGCAGAGACCAGGGGGCGCGACGGGAGCAGTACTTC. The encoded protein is CATSRDQGARREQYF.

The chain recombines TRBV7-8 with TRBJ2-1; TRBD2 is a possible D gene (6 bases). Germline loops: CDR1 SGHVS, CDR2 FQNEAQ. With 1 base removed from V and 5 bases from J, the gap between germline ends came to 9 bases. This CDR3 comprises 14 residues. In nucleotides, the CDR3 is TGTGCCAGCAGCTTAGGGCTAGCGAACAATGAGCAGTTCTTC. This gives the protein CASSLGLANNEQFF.

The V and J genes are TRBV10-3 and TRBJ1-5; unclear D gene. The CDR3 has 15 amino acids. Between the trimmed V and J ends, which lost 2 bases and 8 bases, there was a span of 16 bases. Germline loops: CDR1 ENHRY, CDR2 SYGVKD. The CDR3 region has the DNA TGTGCCATCAGTGAGCGAGGACGGCTCGGGAAGCCCCAGCATTTT. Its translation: CAISERGRLGKPQHF.

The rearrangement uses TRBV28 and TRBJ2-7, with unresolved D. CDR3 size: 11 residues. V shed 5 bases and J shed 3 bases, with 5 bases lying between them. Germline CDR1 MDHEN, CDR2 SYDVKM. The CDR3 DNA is TGTGCCAGCAGTCTCTTCTACGAGCAGTACTTC. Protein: CASSLFYEQYF.

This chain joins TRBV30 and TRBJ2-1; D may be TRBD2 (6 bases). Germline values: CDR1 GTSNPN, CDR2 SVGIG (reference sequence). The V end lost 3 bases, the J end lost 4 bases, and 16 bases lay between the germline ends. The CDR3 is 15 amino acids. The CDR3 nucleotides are TGTGCCTGGAGCCGAGAGGGACTGGGGTACAATGAGCAGTTCTTC. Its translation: CAWSREGLGYNEQFF.

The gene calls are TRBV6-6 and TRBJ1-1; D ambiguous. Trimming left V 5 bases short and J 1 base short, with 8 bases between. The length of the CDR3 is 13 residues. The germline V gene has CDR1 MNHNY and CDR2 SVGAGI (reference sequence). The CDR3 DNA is TGTGCCAGCAGTAGGAGGAAGAACACTGAAGCTTTCTTT. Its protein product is CASSRRKNTEAFF.

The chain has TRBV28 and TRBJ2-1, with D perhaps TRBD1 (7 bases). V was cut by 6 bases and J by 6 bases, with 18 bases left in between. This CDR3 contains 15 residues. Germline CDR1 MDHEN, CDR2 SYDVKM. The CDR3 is CASRPGQYGGNEQFF. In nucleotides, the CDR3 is TGTGCCAGCAGGCCGGGACAGTACGGGGGCAATGAGCAGTTCTTC. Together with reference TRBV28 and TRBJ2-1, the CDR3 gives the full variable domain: DVKVTQSSRYLVKRTGEKVFLECVQDMDHENMFWYRQDPGLGLRLIYFSYDVKMKEKGDIPEGYSVSREKKERFSLILESASTNQTSMYLCASRPGQYGGNEQFFGPGTRLTVL.

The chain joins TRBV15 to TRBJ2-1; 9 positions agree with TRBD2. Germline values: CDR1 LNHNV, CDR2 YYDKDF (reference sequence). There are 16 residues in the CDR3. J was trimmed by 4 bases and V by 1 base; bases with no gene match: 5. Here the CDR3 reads CATSRVRGGGYNEQFF. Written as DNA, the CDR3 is TGTGCCACCAGCAGAGTGCGGGGGGGTGGGTACAATGAGCAGTTCTTC. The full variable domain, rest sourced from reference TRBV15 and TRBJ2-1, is DAMVIQNPRYQVTQFGKPVTLSCSQTLNHNVMYWYQQKSSQAPKLLFHYYDKDFNNEADTPDNFQSRRPNTSFCFLDIRSPGLGDTAMYLCATSRVRGGGYNEQFFGPGTRLTVL.

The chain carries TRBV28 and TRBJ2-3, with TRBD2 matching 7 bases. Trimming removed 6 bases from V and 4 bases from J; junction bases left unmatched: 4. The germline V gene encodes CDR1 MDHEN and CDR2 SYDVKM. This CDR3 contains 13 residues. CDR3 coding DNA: TGTGCCAGCAGGCCTAGCGGACCAGATACGCAGTATTTT. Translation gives CASRPSGPDTQYF.

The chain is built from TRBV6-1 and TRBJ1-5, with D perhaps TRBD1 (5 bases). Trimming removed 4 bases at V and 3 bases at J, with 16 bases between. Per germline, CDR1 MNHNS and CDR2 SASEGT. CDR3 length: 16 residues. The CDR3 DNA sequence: TGTGCCAGCAGTGGTGCGGGGACGGATTACAATCAGCCCCAGCATTTT. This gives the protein CASSGAGTDYNQPQHF.

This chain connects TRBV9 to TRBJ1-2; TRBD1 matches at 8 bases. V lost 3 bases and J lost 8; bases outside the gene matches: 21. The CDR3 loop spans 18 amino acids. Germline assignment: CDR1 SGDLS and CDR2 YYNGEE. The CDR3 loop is CASSASKQGVEGGQGYTF. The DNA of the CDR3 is TGTGCCAGCAGCGCATCTAAACAGGGGGTGGAAGGTGGACAAGGCTACACCTTC.

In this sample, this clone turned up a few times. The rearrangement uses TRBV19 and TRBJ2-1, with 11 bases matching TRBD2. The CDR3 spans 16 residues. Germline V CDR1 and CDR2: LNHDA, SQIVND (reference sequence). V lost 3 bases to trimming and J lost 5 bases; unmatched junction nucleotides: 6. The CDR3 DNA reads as TGTGCCAGTAGTATTATTAGCGGGGGGGAGGACAATGAGCAGTTCTTC. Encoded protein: CASSIISGGEDNEQFF. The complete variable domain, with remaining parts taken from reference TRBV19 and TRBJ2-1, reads DGGITQSPKYLFRKEGQNVTLSCEQNLNHDAMYWYRQDPGQGLRLIYYSQIVNDFQKGDIAEGYSVSREKKESFPLTVTSAQKNPTAFYLCASSIISGGEDNEQFFGPGTRLTVL.

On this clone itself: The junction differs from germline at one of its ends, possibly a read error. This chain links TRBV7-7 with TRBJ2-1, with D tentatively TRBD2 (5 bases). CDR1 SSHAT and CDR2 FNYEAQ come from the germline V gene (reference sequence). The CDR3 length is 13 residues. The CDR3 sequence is CASSPTGIDEQFF. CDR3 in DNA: TGTGCTAGCAGCCCGACGGGGATCGATGAGCAGTTCTTC. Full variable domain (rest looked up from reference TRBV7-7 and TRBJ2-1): GAGVSQSPRYKVTKRGQDVTLRCDPISSHATLYWYQQALGQGPEFLTYFNYEAQPDKSGLPSDRFSAERPEGSISTLTIQRTEQRDSAMYRCASSPTGIDEQFFGPGTRLTVL.

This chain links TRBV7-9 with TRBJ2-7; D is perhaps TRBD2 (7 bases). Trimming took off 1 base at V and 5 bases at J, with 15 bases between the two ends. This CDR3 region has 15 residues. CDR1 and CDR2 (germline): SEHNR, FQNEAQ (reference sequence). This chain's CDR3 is CASSLVGGRLNEQYF. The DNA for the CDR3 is TGTGCCAGCAGCTTAGTCGGGGGGCGTCTCAACGAGCAGTACTTC.

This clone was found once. The CDR3 DNA sequence: TGTGCCAGCAGTTTCGCAGGGTTCACTGAAGCTTTCTTT. Protein product: CASSFAGFTEAFF. V and J are TRBV28 and TRBJ1-1, with D perhaps TRBD1 (5 bases). The V and J ends lost 3 bases and 4 bases respectively, with 9 bases between them. This CDR3 has 13 residues. Germline lookup yields CDR1 MDHEN and CDR2 SYDVKM.

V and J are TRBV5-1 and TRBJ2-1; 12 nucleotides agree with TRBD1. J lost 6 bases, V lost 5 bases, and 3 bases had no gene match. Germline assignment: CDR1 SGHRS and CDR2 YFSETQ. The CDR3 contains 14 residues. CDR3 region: CASRVGQGANEQFF. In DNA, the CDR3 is TGCGCCAGCAGGGTGGGACAGGGGGCCAATGAGCAGTTCTTC. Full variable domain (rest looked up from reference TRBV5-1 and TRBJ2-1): KAGVTQTPRYLIKTRGQQVTLSCSPISGHRSVSWYQQTPGQGLQFLFEYFSETQRNKGNFPGRFSGRQFSNSRSEMNVSTLELGDSALYLCASRVGQGANEQFFGPGTRLTVL.

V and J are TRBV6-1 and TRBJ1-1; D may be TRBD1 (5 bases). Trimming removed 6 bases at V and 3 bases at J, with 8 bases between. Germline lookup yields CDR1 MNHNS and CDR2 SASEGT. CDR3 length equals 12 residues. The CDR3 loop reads CASSVTDTEAFF. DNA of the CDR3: TGTGCCAGCAGCGTGACAGACACTGAAGCTTTCTTT.

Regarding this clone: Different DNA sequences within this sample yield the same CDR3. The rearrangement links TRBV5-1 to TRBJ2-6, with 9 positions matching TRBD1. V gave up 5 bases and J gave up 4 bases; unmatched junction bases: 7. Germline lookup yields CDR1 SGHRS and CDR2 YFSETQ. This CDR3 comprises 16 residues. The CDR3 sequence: CASSPQGAPGANVLTF. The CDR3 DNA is TGCGCCAGCAGTCCACAGGGGGCGCCAGGGGCCAACGTCCTGACTTTC.

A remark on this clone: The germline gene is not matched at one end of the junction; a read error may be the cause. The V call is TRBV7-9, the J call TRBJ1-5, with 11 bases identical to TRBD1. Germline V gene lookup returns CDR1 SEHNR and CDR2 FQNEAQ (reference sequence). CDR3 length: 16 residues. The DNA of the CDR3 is TGTTCCAGCAGCCCAGTGGGACAGGGGGTGATACAGCCCCAGCATTTT. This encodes CSSSPVGQGVIQPQHF.

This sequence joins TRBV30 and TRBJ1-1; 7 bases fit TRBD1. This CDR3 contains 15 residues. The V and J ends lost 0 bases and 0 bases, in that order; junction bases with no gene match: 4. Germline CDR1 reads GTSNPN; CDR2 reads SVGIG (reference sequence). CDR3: CAWSVGDRMNTEAFF. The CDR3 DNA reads TGTGCCTGGAGTGTGGGGGACAGAATGAACACTGAAGCTTTCTTT.

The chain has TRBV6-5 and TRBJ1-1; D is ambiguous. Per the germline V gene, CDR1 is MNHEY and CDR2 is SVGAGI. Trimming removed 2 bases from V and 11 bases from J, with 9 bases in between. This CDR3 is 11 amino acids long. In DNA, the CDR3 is TGTGCCAGCAGTTACGATTCGCGGGCTTTCTTT. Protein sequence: CASSYDSRAFF.

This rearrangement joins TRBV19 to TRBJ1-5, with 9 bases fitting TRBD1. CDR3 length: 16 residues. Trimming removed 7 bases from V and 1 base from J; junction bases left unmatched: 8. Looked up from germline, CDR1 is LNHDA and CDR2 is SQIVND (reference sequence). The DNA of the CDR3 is TGTGCCAGTACTCCGGGACAGGGAAGGAGCAATCAGCCCCAGCATTTT. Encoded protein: CASTPGQGRSNQPQHF.

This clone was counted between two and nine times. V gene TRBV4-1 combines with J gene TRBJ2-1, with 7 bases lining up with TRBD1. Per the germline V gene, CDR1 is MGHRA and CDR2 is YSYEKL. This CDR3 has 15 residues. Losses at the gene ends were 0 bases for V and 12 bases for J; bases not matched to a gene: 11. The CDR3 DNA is TGCGCCAGCAGCCAAGACTCACAGGGGCCCCTGGGGCAGTTCTTC. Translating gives CASSQDSQGPLGQFF.

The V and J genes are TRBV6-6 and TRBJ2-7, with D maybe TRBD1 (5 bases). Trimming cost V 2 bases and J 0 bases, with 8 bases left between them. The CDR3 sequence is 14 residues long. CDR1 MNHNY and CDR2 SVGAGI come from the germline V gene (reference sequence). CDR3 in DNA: TGTGCCAGCAGTTACGACAGCACCTCCTACGAGCAGTACTTC. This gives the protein CASSYDSTSYEQYF.

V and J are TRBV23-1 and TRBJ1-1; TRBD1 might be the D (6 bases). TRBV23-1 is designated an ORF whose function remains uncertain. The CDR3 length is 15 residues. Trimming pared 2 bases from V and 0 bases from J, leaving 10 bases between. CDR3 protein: CASSQADSMNTEAFF. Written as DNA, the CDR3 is TGCGCCAGCAGTCAAGCGGACAGTATGAACACTGAAGCTTTCTTT.

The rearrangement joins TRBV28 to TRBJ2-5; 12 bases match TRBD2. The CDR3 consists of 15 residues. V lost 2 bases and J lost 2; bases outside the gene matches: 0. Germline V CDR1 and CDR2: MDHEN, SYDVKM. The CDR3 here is CASSLGLAGQETQYF. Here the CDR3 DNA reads TGTGCCAGCAGTTTAGGACTAGCGGGGCAAGAGACCCAGTACTTC.